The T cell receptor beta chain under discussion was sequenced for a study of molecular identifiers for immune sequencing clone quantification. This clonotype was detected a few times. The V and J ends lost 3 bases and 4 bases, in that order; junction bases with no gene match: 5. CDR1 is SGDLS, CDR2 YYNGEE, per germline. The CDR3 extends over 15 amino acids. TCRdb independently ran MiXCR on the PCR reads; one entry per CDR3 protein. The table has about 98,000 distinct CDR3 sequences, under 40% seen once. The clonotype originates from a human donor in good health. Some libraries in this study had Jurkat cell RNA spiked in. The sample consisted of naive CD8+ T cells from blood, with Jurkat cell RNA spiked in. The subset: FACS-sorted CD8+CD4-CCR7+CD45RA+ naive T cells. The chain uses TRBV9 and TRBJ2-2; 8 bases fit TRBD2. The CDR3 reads CASSESGSVTGELFF. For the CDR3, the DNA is TGTGCCAGCAGCGAGAGCGGGAGTGTCACCGGGGAGCTGTTTTTT.